Below, one T cell receptor beta chain is given with its context. Its antigen is as yet unknown. This sample is part of a study of regulatory T cells in long-lasting Graves disease. The study's findings and limits: Among samples with persistent disease, TRBV28, TRBJ1-2 and TRBJ2-5 were favored.

J lost 4 bases, V lost 7 bases, and 13 bases had no gene match. This CDR3 comprises 17 residues. The time point denotes: newly diagnosed GD, antithyroid drugs for less than 3 months. TCR sequences were obtained from RNA taken from PBMCs. Through Arm-PCR of CDR3 regions and iRepertoire HTBI primers, TCR beta libraries were built. TCRdb reanalysed the multiplex PCR reads using MiXCR and keeps one entry per CDR3 protein. The top ten clones hold about 25% of a sample with around 500,000 distinct CDR3 sequences, about 16% of them seen once. The same sample was also used in a study of T cells in Graves' hyperthyroidism and ophthalmopathy. Per that paper: Exclusions: uncontrolled infection, other autoimmune disease, pregnancy, lactation. Orbital computed tomography, thyroid ultrasound, serum thyroxine and TRAb, and clinical symptoms together informed the diagnoses. The study used the HTBI primer set for a first-round RT-PCR of the TCR CDR3.

The TCR originated in a woman between 40 and 65 years old with Graves disease. This chain connects TRBV12-3 or TRBV12-4 to TRBJ2-2; 9 bases align to TRBD1. The starting material was peripheral blood mononuclear cells (PBMCs), obtained at new diagnosis, from a patient treated with antithyroid drugs. The CDR3 loop is CASISLAGTGPTGELFF. For the CDR3, the DNA is TGTGCCAGCATTTCCCTTGCCGGGACAGGGCCCACCGGGGAGCTGTTTTTT.